This entry features one T cell receptor beta chain sequence. Its target is unknown. This sample stems from a study of early T cells in non-severe SARS-CoV-2 infection. About the study: Unsorted whole blood bulk RNA was sequenced, with unpaired chains. The study's findings and limits: VDJdb-based matching was biased toward anti-spike CD8 responses and missed private and CD4 specificities.

The CDR3 length is 14 residues. The germline V gene encodes CDR1 ENHRY and CDR2 SYGVKD. Trimming stripped 4 bases from V and 6 bases from J, with 12 bases between. Molecules of cDNA were individually given unique molecular identifiers that were attached to them. TCRdb called the 5' RACE reads again in MiXCR, with one record for every CDR3 protein. The data contain roughly 50,000 distinct CDR3 sequences, about 7.7% of them singletons. Sample: whole blood, taken at baseline. This clonotype originated in an adult who was a healthcare worker with PCR-confirmed SARS-CoV-2 infection or an uninfected control (not recorded which). The genes are TRBV10-3 and TRBJ2-2; the D gene is possibly TRBD1 (6 bases). The CDR3 DNA is TGTGCCATCAGTGCCAGGGGAGAGGCCGGGGAGCTGTTTTTT. Its protein is CAISARGEAGELFF.